The rows below give T cell receptor beta chains drawn from one sample of a study of a mutant IDH1 vaccine in newly diagnosed glioma. Measured with immunoSEQ multiplex PCR; TCRdb has only the in-frame clones, and not every one. The sample has 43,000 or so clones, approximately 92% seen once. Their target antigens are unknown. Here the sequenced sample was PBMCs, taken from a glioma patient whose treatment included an IDH1 peptide vaccine. The source of these receptors is a man aged 50-60 years with glioma. CDR3s include the opening cysteine and the closing phenylalanine or tryptophan. The order of the fields is CDR3 length, J gene, V gene, clone size, D gene, CDR3 DNA, CDR3 protein. The D gene is left open where the match is weak. The size of a clone is reported for some rows only, either as once, few or many, or as a class for expanded clones.

13 | TRBJ1-2 | TRBV7-3 | NA | TRBD1 | TGTGCCAGCAGTTACGGGACAGGGGCTGGCTACACCTTC | CASSYGTGAGYTF
14 | TRBJ2-7 | TRBV27 | NA | NA | TGTGCCAGCAGTGTCCGAGGACGGAGTTACGAGCAGTACTTC | CASSVRGRSYEQYF
15 | TRBJ2-5 | TRBV5-1 | NA | TRBD2 | TGCGCCAGCAGCACCAGAACTAGCGGCCAAGAGACCCAGTACTTC | CASSTRTSGQETQYF
15 | TRBJ1-3 | TRBV28 | NA | NA | TGTGCCAGCAGTTTATACTGGGGATCTGGAAACACCATATATTTT | CASSLYWGSGNTIYF
13 | TRBJ1-1 | TRBV6-5 | once | NA | TGTGCCAGCAGAAAGACCATGAACACTGAAGCTTTCTTT | CASRKTMNTEAFF
15 | TRBJ2-5 | TRBV28 | NA | TRBD2 | TGTGCCAGCAGTTTGGAAGCGGGGTGGGAAGAGACCCAGTACTTC | CASSLEAGWEETQYF
14 | TRBJ2-7 | TRBV5-6 | NA | NA | TGTGCCAGCAGCCCCGACCCCGTTTCCTACGAGCAGTACTTC | CASSPDPVSYEQYF
19 | TRBJ1-4 | TRBV5-1 | NA | NA | TGCGCCAGCAGCGCTCCGGAGGGGAAGGGGACCCCACGTAATGAAAAACTGTTTTTT | CASSAPEGKGTPRNEKLFF
12 | TRBJ2-1 | TRBV7-3 | NA | TRBD1 | TGTGCCAGCAGCAAACAGGGGCTTGAGCAGTTCTTC | CASSKQGLEQFF
13 | TRBJ2-2 | TRBV19 | NA | NA | TGTGCCAGTAGTATATCCGGCTACGGGGAGCTGTTTTTT | CASSISGYGELFF
17 | TRBJ2-2 | TRBV4-3 | few | NA | TGCGCCAGCAGCCAGAGCCTGAAGGATATGAACACCGGGGAGCTGTTTTTT | CASSQSLKDMNTGELFF
15 | TRBJ1-2 | TRBV4-2 | NA | NA | TGTGCCAGCAGCCAAGACGGTCAGGACGGCTATGGCTACACCTTC | CASSQDGQDGYGYTF
15 | TRBJ2-7 | TRBV14 | once | NA | TGTGCCAGCAGCCAAGAAAACAGGGTCCAGGACGAGCAGTACTTC | CASSQENRVQDEQYF
12 | TRBJ2-2 | TRBV9 | NA | NA | TGTGCCAGCAGCGAGACCACCGGGGAGCTGTTTTTT | CASSETTGELFF
13 | TRBJ1-1 | TRBV15 | once | NA | TGTGCCACCAGCAGAACTGGACGAACTGAAGCTTTCTTT | CATSRTGRTEAFF
11 | TRBJ1-2 | TRBV28 | NA | NA | TGTGCCAGCAGCCCAGGGGTTGGCTACACCTTC | CASSPGVGYTF
16 | TRBJ2-2 | TRBV9 | NA | NA | TGTGCCAGCAGCGTAGATAGCTGGATAAACACCGGGGAGCTGTTTTTT | CASSVDSWINTGELFF
16 | TRBJ1-3 | TRBV7-2 | NA | TRBD1 | TGTGCCAGCAGCCCCCGGGACAGGGGTTCTGGAAACACCATATATTTT | CASSPRDRGSGNTIYF
14 | TRBJ2-7 | TRBV27 | NA | NA | TGTGCCAGCAGTCCCCGTGGGAGGTCCTACGAGCAGTACTTC | CASSPRGRSYEQYF
14 | TRBJ2-3 | TRBV5-4 | few | NA | TGTGCCAGCAGCTTGGATAATAGGCGTGATACGCAGTATTTT | CASSLDNRRDTQYF
18 | TRBJ2-4 | TRBV7-9 | NA | NA | TGTGCCAGCAGCTTAGATAGAAAATCACAACTCGACAGGCCCTATACCTGCTTC | CASSLDRKSQLDRPYTCF
12 | TRBJ1-2 | TRBV25-1 | NA | NA | TGTGCCAGCGAGACAGCGTACTATGGCTACACCTTC | CASETAYYGYTF
12 | TRBJ2-1 | TRBV5-1 | NA | NA | TGCGCCAGCAGCTTGGTAATGGATGAGCAGTTCTTC | CASSLVMDEQFF
13 | TRBJ2-1 | TRBV5-1 | NA | TRBD1 | TGCGCCAGCAGCTACAGGGGTGTCGATGAGCAGTTCTTC | CASSYRGVDEQFF
15 | TRBJ2-7 | TRBV4-1 | once | TRBD1 | TGCGCCAGCAGCCAAGGGACAGGGGTTTCCTACGAGCAGTACTTC | CASSQGTGVSYEQYF
18 | TRBJ2-5 | TRBV5-1 | NA | TRBD2 | TGCGCCAGCAGCCCCCACGGGACTAGCGGAGGATCGGCAGAGACCCAGTACTTC | CASSPHGTSGGSAETQYF
15 | TRBJ2-7 | TRBV9 | NA | NA | TGTGCCAGCAGCGTAGAAACGGGACGGACCTACGAGCAGTACTTC | CASSVETGRTYEQYF
13 | TRBJ2-3 | TRBV29-1 | NA | NA | TGCAGCGTTGTTGTTACCCTGGCGGATACGCAGTATTTT | CSVVVTLADTQYF
14 | TRBJ1-5 | TRBV5-1 | NA | NA | TGCGCCAGCAGCACCGGGACACCGAACCAGCCCCAGCATTTT | CASSTGTPNQPQHF
13 | TRBJ1-2 | TRBV19 | NA | NA | TGTGCCAGTAGTCAGGACAGTTACTATGGCTACACCTTC | CASSQDSYYGYTF
17 | TRBJ2-7 | TRBV21-1 | NA | NA | TGTGCCGGCAGCAAACGTACTGGGGGGAATCCCTTTTACGAGCAGTACTTC | CAGSKRTGGNPFYEQYF
12 | TRBJ2-3 | TRBV11-2 | once | NA | TGTGCCAGCAGCCGTAGCGTGAATACGCAGTATTTT | CASSRSVNTQYF
15 | TRBJ2-7 | TRBV6-1 | NA | TRBD1 | TGTGCCAGCACGGTATCAGGACAGGAATCCTACGAGCAGTACTTC | CASTVSGQESYEQYF
15 | TRBJ1-1 | TRBV5-4 | few | TRBD1 | TGTGCCAGCAGCCGGAACAGGGGAGGGAACACTGAAGCTTTCTTT | CASSRNRGGNTEAFF
16 | TRBJ1-3 | TRBV4-3 | NA | NA | TGCGCCAGCAGCCAAAGTGCCGGTCGCTCTGGAAACACCATATATTTT | CASSQSAGRSGNTIYF
15 | TRBJ2-1 | TRBV7-7 | NA | TRBD2 | TGTGCTAGCAGCCGGTCAGCGGGGGGGAACAATGAGCAGTTCTTC | CASSRSAGGNNEQFF
15 | TRBJ1-3 | TRBV2 | NA | NA | TGTGCCAGCAGTGAAGGGCAGAGCTCTGGAAACACCATATATTTT | CASSEGQSSGNTIYF
17 | TRBJ2-3 | TRBV4-1 | NA | NA | TGCGCCAGCAGCGATCCGGGACGCCGACGCCGCACAGATACGCAGTATTTT | CASSDPGRRRRTDTQYF
14 | TRBJ1-4 | TRBV7-2 | NA | NA | TGTGCCAGCAGCTTAGATCCAACTAATGAAAAACTGTTTTTT | CASSLDPTNEKLFF